These 21 T cell receptor beta chains share one sample of origin, sequenced in a study of blood T cells in healthy people across ages. The second PCR ran 7 to 11 cycles with a sample-barcoded 5' primer and J-beta primers. TCRdb called the 5' RACE reads again in MiXCR, with one record for every CDR3 protein. The sample carries around 620,000 distinct CDR3 sequences, 25% to 30% recorded once. The sequenced sample was blood. The receptors stem from a woman between 70 and 85 years old in good health.

The V call is TRBV20-1, the J call TRBJ2-5, with D tentatively TRBD2 (6 bases). Germline V lookup: CDR1 DFQATT, CDR2 SNEGSKA (reference sequence). The CDR3 covers 13 residues. V lost 3 bases to trimming and J lost 1 base, with 9 bases between them. This CDR3 is CSASRGFQETQYF. CDR3 in DNA: TGCAGTGCTAGTCGGGGGTTCCAAGAGACCCAGTACTTC.

The V and J genes are TRBV20-1 and TRBJ2-4; 11 nucleotides line up with TRBD1. Germline CDR1 and CDR2: DFQATT and SNEGSKA (reference sequence). CDR3 length: 13 amino acids. With 3 bases clipped from V and 15 bases from J, the junction kept 10 bases outside the gene matches. CDR3 region: CSASTGTGGDRYF. In DNA form, the CDR3 reads TGCAGTGCTAGTACCGGGACAGGGGGGGATAGGTACTTC.

The J gene is TRBJ2-7, the V gene TRBV29-1, with D possibly TRBD2 on 5 matching bases. Per the germline V gene, CDR1 is SQVTM and CDR2 is ANQGSEA. This CDR3 has 13 residues. The V and J ends lost 7 bases and 5 bases respectively, with 18 bases between them. CDR3 protein: CSASTRVADEQYF. CDR3 bases: TGCAGCGCCTCGACGAGGGTGGCTGACGAGCAGTACTTC.

This chain connects TRBV3-1 to TRBJ2-1; D gene uncertain. This CDR3 contains 14 residues. V was cut by 1 base and J by 3 bases, with 7 bases left in between. Germline V gene data show CDR1 as LGHDT and CDR2 as YNNKEL (reference sequence). This chain's CDR3 is CASSQAGFYNEQFF. DNA of the CDR3: TGTGCCAGCAGCCAAGCGGGCTTCTACAATGAGCAGTTCTTC.

This chain links TRBV12-3 or TRBV12-4 with TRBJ2-1; possibly TRBD1 or TRBD2 for D (5 bases each). V was clipped by 7 bases and J by 4 bases, with 17 bases between them. The CDR3 runs to 15 residues. In DNA, the CDR3 is TGTGCCAGCACTTATGGGGACGCCCCATACAATGAGCAGTTCTTC. Its translation is CASTYGDAPYNEQFF.

This clonotype came up many times. The chain links TRBV12-3 or TRBV12-4 to TRBJ1-1; 10 bases map to TRBD1. The CDR3 totals 15 residues. V lost 6 bases to trimming and J lost 3 bases; unmatched junction nucleotides: 7. CDR3 in DNA: TGTGCCAGCAGAGGGACAGGGGTAGCGGACACTGAAGCTTTCTTT. The encoded protein is CASRGTGVADTEAFF.

The chain employs TRBV7-2 and TRBJ2-1; D is uncertain. The CDR3 has 13 residues. V shed 5 bases and J shed 8 bases, with 13 bases lying between them. Germline V gives CDR1 SGHTA, CDR2 FQGNSA. CDR3 sequence (DNA): TGTGCCAGCAGCCCACCCCCCAATGATGAGCAGTTCTTC. It translates to CASSPPPNDEQFF.

The chain has TRBV7-2 and TRBJ2-1; D might be TRBD1 (6 bases). From germline, CDR1 is SGHTA and CDR2 FQGNSA. The CDR3 extends over 13 amino acids. V was cut by 6 bases and J by 5 bases, with 11 bases left in between. The CDR3: CASRNNRDNEQFF. DNA for the CDR3: TGTGCCAGCAGAAATAACAGGGACAATGAGCAGTTCTTC. The full variable domain, with the rest looked up from reference TRBV7-2 and TRBJ2-1, is GAGVSQSPSNKVTEKGKDVELRCDPISGHTALYWYRQSLGQGLEFLIYFQGNSAPDKSGLPSDRFSAERTGGSVSTLTIQRTQQEDSAVYLCASRNNRDNEQFFGPGTRLTVL.

As to this clonotype: At one boundary the junction diverges from the germline segment, which might be a read error. V is TRBV6-6 and J is TRBJ1-2; the D is unclear. Germline CDR1 reads MNHNY; CDR2 reads SVGAGI (reference sequence). This CDR3 is built from 12 residues. DNA for the CDR3: TGTGCCAGCAGCCGGGCGGGGTATGGCTACCCCTTC. This codes for CASSRAGYGYPF.

This clonotype occurred a few times. The V gene is TRBV20-1, the J gene TRBJ2-7; TRBD2 agrees at 13 bases. Trimming removed 5 bases from V and 2 bases from J; junction bases left unmatched: 6. Germline V gene sequence: CDR1 DFQATT, CDR2 SNEGSKA (reference sequence). The CDR3 loop spans 15 amino acids. DNA for the CDR3: TGCAGTGCTGACCCCGGACTAGCGGGGGCCTACGAGCAGTACTTC. Translation gives CSADPGLAGAYEQYF.

J is TRBJ1-3 and V is TRBV5-1; no clear D gene. There are 16 residues in the CDR3. Germline V CDR1 and CDR2: SGHRS, YFSETQ. Trimming took off 0 bases at V and 0 bases at J, with 10 bases between the two ends. The CDR3 DNA reads as TGCGCCAGCAGCTTGGCCCCACAGAGCTCTGGAAACACCATATATTTT. Residues: CASSLAPQSSGNTIYF.

This chain joins TRBV7-2 and TRBJ2-5; 8 bases are a match to TRBD1. V lost 5 bases, J lost 4 bases, and 9 bases stayed unmatched. The germline CDR1 and CDR2 sequences are SGHTA and FQGNSA. There are 15 residues in the CDR3. CDR3 in DNA: TGTGCCAGCAGCCAGAACAGGGGGATGGGAGAGACCCAGTACTTC. It yields the protein CASSQNRGMGETQYF.

This clonotype was seen many times. The V call is TRBV7-9, the J call TRBJ1-4; D might be TRBD1 (5 bases). CDR1 and CDR2 from the germline V gene are SEHNR and FQNEAQ (reference sequence). Trimming cost V 2 bases and J 7 bases, with 17 bases left between them. The CDR3 has 16 residues. CDR3 coding DNA: TGTGCCAGCAGCTTACCTCGGGACTTCTCGGGTGAAAAACTGTTTTTT. Amino acid sequence: CASSLPRDFSGEKLFF.

This clonotype came up many times. V and J are TRBV20-1 and TRBJ2-5; D is unclear. Germline CDR1 DFQATT, CDR2 SNEGSKA (reference sequence). This CDR3 spans 15 amino acids. V shed 0 bases and J shed 3 bases, with 14 bases lying between them. CDR3 DNA: TGCAGTGCTAGAGATATCGTTAGGGCAGAAGAGACCCAGTACTTC. Translating gives CSARDIVRAEETQYF.

The chain combines TRBV12-3 or TRBV12-4 with TRBJ1-5; 10 bases are shared with TRBD1. The CDR3 spans 15 residues. Trimming removed 5 bases from V and 8 bases from J; junction bases left unmatched: 9. This CDR3 is CASSQRQGATEPQHF. CDR3 nucleotides: TGTGCCAGCAGTCAACGACAGGGGGCCACGGAGCCCCAGCATTTT.

The chain employs TRBV12-3 or TRBV12-4 and TRBJ2-3, with D unclear. The CDR3 is 14 residues long. V gave up 5 bases and J gave up 4 bases, with 13 bases separating them. CDR3 DNA: TGTGCCAGCAGTCGCCCCCGAGCATCAGATACGCAGTATTTT. Its translation: CASSRPRASDTQYF.

CDR3 coding DNA: TGTGCCAGCAGCTTAGGAATATTCTCTGGAAACACCATATATTTT. Translation gives CASSLGIFSGNTIYF. V usage is TRBV5-6 and J usage is TRBJ1-3; D unresolved. Trimming removed 2 bases at V and 0 bases at J, with 9 bases between. There are 15 residues in the CDR3. Looked up from germline, CDR1 is SGHDT and CDR2 is YYEEEE.

The table lists this clonotype with a few counts. One base away lies a much larger clone, so this may be a sequencing read error. The gene calls are TRBV5-1 and TRBJ1-2; D uncertain. CDR1 and CDR2 (germline): SGHRS, YFSETQ. V shed 6 bases and J shed 2 bases, with 11 bases lying between them. The CDR3 totals 13 residues. The CDR3 coding sequence is TGCGCCAGCACCCCGGACGGGAACTATGGCTACACCTTC. This codes for CASTPDGNYGYTF.

The table lists this clonotype with a few counts. The rearrangement uses TRBV12-3 or TRBV12-4 and TRBJ1-2, with D unclear. The V gene lost 5 bases and the J gene lost 8 bases, with 9 bases spanning the gap. The CDR3 has 11 residues. This CDR3 reads CASSGGWGYTF. The CDR3 coding sequence is TGTGCCAGCAGTGGAGGGTGGGGCTACACCTTC.

The chain combines TRBV5-1 with TRBJ2-5; tentatively, D is TRBD1 or TRBD2 (5 bases each). Trimming shortened V by 0 bases and J by 11 bases, and 20 bases separated the two germline ends. CDR1 and CDR2 from the germline V gene are SGHRS and YFSETQ. This CDR3 region has 15 residues. CDR3 nucleotide sequence: TGCGCCAGCAGCTTGGCCGGGGACGGAGGTGGGGAGCAGTACTTC. This encodes CASSLAGDGGGEQYF.

This chain links TRBV28 with TRBJ1-4, with D possibly being TRBD1 (6 bases). Germline V gene lookup returns CDR1 MDHEN and CDR2 SYDVKM. Trimming stripped 6 bases from V and 3 bases from J, with 14 bases between. The CDR3 is 15 amino acids. The CDR3 spells CASSGRDTSNEKLFF. CDR3 in DNA: TGTGCCAGCAGCGGCCGGGACACCTCTAATGAAAAACTGTTTTTT.